This entry concerns a single T cell receptor (beta chain). The antigen remains undetermined. The table came from immunoSEQ multiplex PCR; TCRdb's copy has only in-frame clones and leaves some out. Of some 100,000 clones listed, 70% to 90% are singletons. This entry is derived from a study of T cell responses to AZD1222 COVID-19 vaccine. Study-level findings and limits: Unmutated regions of variants are reportedly targeted by nearly half of spike-specific TCRs.

Germline V CDR1 and CDR2: SQVTM, ANQGSEA. This CDR3 comprises 12 residues. The germline V and J ends were trimmed by 7 bases and 9 bases, with 18 bases remaining between them. The sequence derives from an adult in good health. The chain combines TRBV29-1 with TRBJ1-1; no clear D gene. This material consisted of peripheral blood, taken on day 0 of MenACWY control vaccination. The CDR3 is CSAHLPSGQAFF. CDR3 bases: TGCAGCGCACACCTTCCGAGTGGGCAAGCTTTCTTT.